Listed below are T cell receptor beta chains from one sample, sequenced in a study of response to subunit inactivated influenza vaccine. TCRdb called the RT-PCR reads again in MiXCR, with one record for every CDR3 protein. The sample consists of 300,000 to 350,000 distinct CDR3 sequences, about 20% of them appearing once. Sequences were derived from PBMCs from blood, sampled about 20 months after vaccination. Source of these receptors: a man between 50 and 75 years old who received an inactivated influenza vaccine. CDR3s include the opening cysteine and the closing phenylalanine or tryptophan. Fields, in order: D gene, clone size, J gene, V gene, CDR3 DNA, CDR3 protein. A D gene is named only where the DNA matches it firmly. For some rows the clone size is stated as once, few or many, or as a class when expanded; others skip it.

. | few | TRBJ1-6 | TRBV6-7 | TGTGCCAGCAGTTACTCGAAGGCAAATTCACCCCTCCACTTT | CASSYSKANSPLHF
TRBD1 | . | TRBJ1-2 | TRBV27 | TGTGCCAGCAGTTACCAAGGACAGGGTGGCTACACCTTC | CASSYQGQGGYTF
. | . | TRBJ2-7 | TRBV3-1 | TGTGCCAGCAGCCACTCTAGTAGGAGACCCTACGAGCAGTACTTC | CASSHSSRRPYEQYF
. | . | TRBJ1-4 | TRBV7-9 | TGTGCCAGCAGCTTAGCGCGCCAGGGGAAGAATGAAAAACTGTTTTTT | CASSLARQGKNEKLFF
. | . | TRBJ2-3 | TRBV28 | TGTGCCAGCAGTTTAAAACTAGCCTTCACAGATACGCAGTATTTT | CASSLKLAFTDTQYF
TRBD1 | . | TRBJ1-1 | TRBV29-1 | TGCAGCGCTCGGACAGGGGGCGACGCTTTCTTT | CSARTGGDAFF
. | many | TRBJ2-2 | TRBV20-1 | TGCAGTGCTAGAGACCACCACGCCGGGGAGCTGTTTTTT | CSARDHHAGELFF
. | few | TRBJ2-7 | TRBV4-2 | TGTGCCAGCAGCCAAGAGGCCGCTGGACCCTCCTACGAGCAGTACTTC | CASSQEAAGPSYEQYF
TRBD2 | . | TRBJ2-7 | TRBV11-2 | TGTGCCAGCAGACGACTAGCAGGCTACGAGCAGTACTTC | CASRRLAGYEQYF
. | . | TRBJ1-2 | TRBV4-3 | TGCGCCAGCAGCCAAGAGTATTTTCGACAGGCTTATGGCTACACCTTC | CASSQEYFRQAYGYTF
. | . | TRBJ2-5 | TRBV7-9 | TGTGCCAGCGGGTCTCAGCTGAGAGAGACCCAGTACTTC | CASGSQLRETQYF
. | many | TRBJ1-1 | TRBV6-2/TRBV6-3 | TGTGCCAGCAGGTCCCGCCAGGGAGTTGGCACTGAAGCTTTCTTT | CASRSRQGVGTEAFF
. | . | TRBJ2-3 | TRBV20-1 | TGCAGTGCCAGTGCGACAGTTCGAACGCAGTATTTT | CSASATVRTQYF
TRBD1 | few | TRBJ1-4 | TRBV11-2 | TGTGCCAGCAGCTTACTGGCGGGACAGTCTTATGAAAAACTGTTTTTT | CASSLLAGQSYEKLFF
. | many | TRBJ1-3 | TRBV20-1 | TGCAGTGCTAGAGTAACACAGCTCTCTGGAAACACCATATATTTT | CSARVTQLSGNTIYF
TRBD2 | . | TRBJ2-1 | TRBV29-1 | TGCAGCGTGGCCGGACTAGCGGGAGGTAATGAGCAGTTCTTC | CSVAGLAGGNEQFF
. | . | TRBJ1-5 | TRBV27 | TGTGCCAGCAGTTGGGGGCAGAGCAATCAGCCCCAGCATTTT | CASSWGQSNQPQHF
. | few | TRBJ2-1 | TRBV20-1 | TGCAGTGCCGGTACTTCCTCCTACAATGAGCAGTTCTTC | CSAGTSSYNEQFF
. | . | TRBJ1-2 | TRBV12-3/TRBV12-4 | TGTGCCAGCAGTTCAACAGGGACCCATGGCTACACCTTC | CASSSTGTHGYTF
. | many | TRBJ1-1 | TRBV29-1 | TGCAGCGTGGAGGGAGGGTTGGGAGCTTTCTTT | CSVEGGLGAFF
. | few | TRBJ2-3 | TRBV25-1 | TGTGCCAGCAGTGAATTCGCGGACATACCTTTCACAGATACGCAGTATTTT | CASSEFADIPFTDTQYF
. | few | TRBJ1-6 | TRBV5-1 | TGCGCCAGCAGCTTGGTTGGGGAAGGTGCCCTCCACTTT | CASSLVGEGALHF
TRBD2 | many | TRBJ2-2 | TRBV10-3 | TGTGCCATCAGAGGGACTAGCGGGAGGAACACCGGGGAGCTGTTTTTT | CAIRGTSGRNTGELFF
. | . | TRBJ1-4 | TRBV27 | TGTGCCAGCAGCCCCTCCCCCCCATTTGAAAAACTGTTTTTT | CASSPSPPFEKLFF
TRBD2 | . | TRBJ2-1 | TRBV5-4 | TGTGCCAGCAGCTTGACCACGACTAGCGGCGGGAACCCCGTCCGGGCCTACAATGAGCAGTTCTTC | CASSLTTTSGGNPVRAYNEQFF
TRBD1 | many | TRBJ2-7 | TRBV5-1 | TGCGCCAGCAGCTTGACAGGGGGGACCTACGAGCAGTACTTC | CASSLTGGTYEQYF
. | . | TRBJ1-2 | TRBV28 | TGTGCCAGCCGAGGCCGAGGGGTGGGTGGCTACACCTTC | CASRGRGVGGYTF
. | few | TRBJ1-1 | TRBV5-1 | TGCGCCAGCAGCTTCGACGGGAACACTGAAGCTTTCTTT | CASSFDGNTEAFF
. | many | TRBJ1-2 | TRBV7-9 | TGTGCCAGCAGCTTGTTACAGGGACCTGTGGGAGGCTACACCTTC | CASSLLQGPVGGYTF
. | few | TRBJ1-2 | TRBV4-3 | TGCGCCAGCAGCCTCAGCAGGACAGCGACCTATGGCTACACCTTC | CASSLSRTATYGYTF
TRBD2 | few | TRBJ2-7 | TRBV28 | TGTGCCAGCAGTTCTCTAGCGGGGAGCTACGAGCAGTACTTC | CASSSLAGSYEQYF
TRBD1 | . | TRBJ2-7 | TRBV29-1 | TGCAGCGTCGGACAGGGTTCCGAGCAGTACTTC | CSVGQGSEQYF
. | . | TRBJ2-2 | TRBV4-3 | TGCGCCAGCAGCCTAAGAGGTGGGAGTCTGGGGGCTCCCACCGGGGAGCTGTTTTTT | CASSLRGGSLGAPTGELFF
. | . | TRBJ1-4 | TRBV4-3 | TGCGCCAGCAGCCCCGGACAGTATAATGAAAAACTGTTTTTT | CASSPGQYNEKLFF
. | few | TRBJ1-2 | TRBV5-5 | TGTGCCAGCAGACTGGGCGGCTATGGCTACACCTTC | CASRLGGYGYTF
. | . | TRBJ1-1 | TRBV24-1 | TGTGCCACCAGGAGAGGGGTCCAGGGCCCGACTGATTGGACTGAAGCTTTCTTT | CATRRGVQGPTDWTEAFF
. | . | TRBJ1-2 | TRBV15 | TGTGCCACCAGCAGAGAGGATGGTGCCTATGGCTACACCTTC | CATSREDGAYGYTF
TRBD1 | . | TRBJ1-2 | TRBV19 | TGTGCCAGCCGAACAGGGGGGCACTATGGCTACACCTTC | CASRTGGHYGYTF
. | few | TRBJ2-4 | TRBV11-2 | TGTGCCAGCAGCCCCCGACAGGTGGGAAACATTCAGTACTTC | CASSPRQVGNIQYF
. | few | TRBJ2-3 | TRBV28 | TGTGCCAGCAGTCGTCCCGGGAGAGGGTTCACAGATACGCAGTATTTT | CASSRPGRGFTDTQYF
. | few | TRBJ1-2 | TRBV20-1 | TGCAGTGCTAGAGATCGGCGGGGGGACTATGGCTACACCTTC | CSARDRRGDYGYTF
TRBD1 | once | TRBJ2-7 | TRBV20-1 | TGCAGTGGAGAGGACAGGTTGCGCTCCTACGAGCAGTACTTC | CSGEDRLRSYEQYF
. | . | TRBJ1-1 | TRBV5-1 | TGCGCCAGCAGTGTAGCGATGAACACTGAAGCTTTCTTT | CASSVAMNTEAFF
. | . | TRBJ1-6 | TRBV7-8 | TGTGCCAGCAGACTTATTAGGCTGGATAATTCACCCCTCCACTTT | CASRLIRLDNSPLHF
. | . | TRBJ1-4 | TRBV6-1 | TGTGCCAGCAGTGGCCGGGGTGCAACTAATGAAAAACTGTTTTTT | CASSGRGATNEKLFF
TRBD1 | . | TRBJ2-7 | TRBV7-9 | TGTGCCAGCAGCTTTTCCGGGACAGGTCTCCATTCCTACGAGCAGTACTTC | CASSFSGTGLHSYEQYF
. | few | TRBJ2-2 | TRBV7-9 | TGTGCCAGCAGCATAAGGCAGGCGAACACCGGGGAGCTGTTTTTT | CASSIRQANTGELFF
. | few | TRBJ2-6 | TRBV3-1 | TGTGCCAGCAGCCAAGCCCGGGTGGGGTCCCCCGTCCTGACTTTC | CASSQARVGSPVLTF
. | . | TRBJ2-7 | TRBV5-1 | TGCGCCAGCAGCTTGAGGGGGGCTCTCAACTACGAGCAGTACTTC | CASSLRGALNYEQYF
. | . | TRBJ1-2 | TRBV28 | TGTGCCAGCCGGGATCCCAACTATGGCTACACCTTC | CASRDPNYGYTF
. | . | TRBJ1-4 | TRBV20-1 | TGCAGTGCTAGAGACCCCTTTGCAACTAATGAAAAACTGTTTTTT | CSARDPFATNEKLFF
. | few | TRBJ1-2 | TRBV7-9 | TGTGCCAGCAGCGACGGGCAGGGCGTATTTTATGGCTACACCTTC | CASSDGQGVFYGYTF
. | . | TRBJ2-5 | TRBV7-2 | TGTGCCAGCAGCTTGACTAGATGGTCAGAGACCCAGTACTTC | CASSLTRWSETQYF